This T cell receptor beta chain is drawn from a study of cytomegalovirus exposure and HLA in healthy donors. This clone appeared a single time. Antigen: not known. Study results and caveats: In a later analysis, TCR beta V- and J-gene trimming showed a link to a missense DCLRE1C variant.

The CDR3 is made up of 15 amino acids. In germline, CDR1 is SNHLY, CDR2 FYNNEI. V lost 7 bases, J lost 4 bases, and 11 bases stayed unmatched. The primer mix had 60 Vbeta and 13 Jbeta primers. Method: immunoSEQ multiplex PCR; TCRdb's copy keeps in-frame clones and lacks some. The repertoire has around 50,000 clones, about 78% of them found once; the top ten carry around 8%. This clonotype was sampled from a man aged 25 to 40 in good health and CMV-seropositive. This sequence joins TRBV2 and TRBJ1-1; 8 nucleotides match TRBD1. The sample taken for sequencing was PBMCs. CDR3 in DNA: TGTGCCAGCATCGCGGACAGGGATGAGGGCACTGAAGCTTTCTTT. Translated: CASIADRDEGTEAFF.